These 23 T cell receptor beta chains came from one sample sequenced in a study of tumour-infiltrating T cells in Burkitt lymphoma. Profiling relied on immunoSEQ multiplex PCR, and the TCRdb table lists in-frame clones only, not all of them. The sample records around 48,000 clones, roughly 30% being singletons. The material sequenced was tumor tissue. Receptors originate from a human donor with Burkitt lymphoma.

The CDR3 DNA sequence: TGTGCCAGCAGGGGACTAGCGGGGGCCGGGGGGGAGACCCAGTACTTC. This translates into CASRGLAGAGGETQYF. The chain links TRBV7-6 to TRBJ2-5, with 14 bases that match TRBD2. J lost 5 bases, V lost 6 bases, and 8 bases had no gene match. This CDR3 contains 16 residues. Germline assignment: CDR1 SGHVS and CDR2 FNYEAQ.

This clone was detected only a few times. V is TRBV4-2 and J is TRBJ1-1; D not resolved. Germline V gene data show CDR1 as LGHNA and CDR2 as YNFKEQ. With 0 bases removed from V and 4 bases from J, the gap between germline ends came to 9 bases. CDR3 length: 14 residues. CDR3 coding DNA: TGTGCCAGCAGCCAAGAGGGGAGGGTCACTGAAGCTTTCTTT. Translation: CASSQEGRVTEAFF.

The V and J genes are TRBV15 and TRBJ2-3; the D gene is possibly TRBD1 (6 bases). The length of the CDR3 is 16 residues. The germline CDR1 and CDR2 sequences are LNHNV and YYDKDF (reference sequence). V was shortened by 5 bases and J by 1 base, with 16 bases between the two germline ends. The CDR3 reads CATSLSMGAGTDTQYF. Written as DNA, the CDR3 is TGTGCCACCAGCCTAAGCATGGGGGCCGGCACAGATACGCAGTATTTT. The variable domain in full, completed from reference TRBV15 and TRBJ2-3, reads DAMVIQNPRYQVTQFGKPVTLSCSQTLNHNVMYWYQQKSSQAPKLLFHYYDKDFNNEADTPDNFQSRRPNTSFCFLDIRSPGLGDTAMYLCATSLSMGAGTDTQYFGPGTRLTVL.

A few counts support this clone. This chain uses TRBV10-3 with TRBJ2-7; D unresolved. The germline V gene has CDR1 ENHRY and CDR2 SYGVKD. Trimming removed 3 bases at V and 4 bases at J, with 7 bases between. This CDR3 contains 12 residues. In nucleotides, the CDR3 is TGTGCCATCAGTGAAACAAGGTACGAGCAGTACTTC. It translates to CAISETRYEQYF.

A few counts support this clone. The rearrangement joins TRBV5-6 to TRBJ1-2, with D possibly TRBD1 on 5 matching bases. This CDR3 spans 14 amino acids. Between the trimmed V and J ends, which lost 5 bases and 1 base, there was a span of 12 bases. Germline assignment: CDR1 SGHDT and CDR2 YYEEEE. CDR3 sequence (DNA): TGTGCCAGCAGATTCGGGGCCCTTAACTATGGCTACACCTTC. It is translated as CASRFGALNYGYTF.

V is TRBV9 and J is TRBJ2-2; D is perhaps TRBD2 (6 bases). V was cut by 2 bases and J by 4 bases, with 15 bases left in between. The CDR3 consists of 16 residues. CDR1 and CDR2 (germline): SGDLS, YYNGEE. The CDR3 DNA reads as TGTGCCAGCAGCGTGGGGGGATTAAGATCCACCGGGGAGCTGTTTTTT. Its translation: CASSVGGLRSTGELFF.

This rearrangement joins TRBV11-2 to TRBJ2-7; D not certain. CDR3 size: 11 residues. Germline V gives CDR1 SGHAT, CDR2 FQNNGV. V was trimmed by 1 base and J by 5 bases, leaving 3 bases between them. CDR3 sequence reads: CASSLGHEQYF. CDR3 bases: TGTGCCAGCAGCTTAGGCCACGAGCAGTACTTC.

V is TRBV7-2 and J is TRBJ1-2, with D possibly TRBD1 on 6 matching bases. V was clipped by 5 bases and J by 0 bases, with 10 bases between them. Germline V gene lookup returns CDR1 SGHTA and CDR2 FQGNSA. The CDR3 totals 14 residues. This chain's CDR3 is CASSDRGSNYGYTF. CDR3 bases: TGTGCCAGCAGCGATAGGGGGTCTAACTATGGCTACACCTTC.

The chain combines TRBV2 with TRBJ2-5; 10 bases are shared with TRBD2. Germline values: CDR1 SNHLY, CDR2 FYNNEI. This CDR3 contains 11 residues. V lost 8 bases and J lost 9; bases outside the gene matches: 3. The CDR3, as DNA: TGTGCCAGCGGGACTAGCGTGCCCCAGTACTTC. Amino acid sequence: CASGTSVPQYF.

J is TRBJ1-6 and V is TRBV7-8, with unresolved D. V lost 5 bases to trimming and J lost 7 bases, with 6 bases between them. The length of the CDR3 is 12 residues. Germline V gene sequence: CDR1 SGHVS, CDR2 FQNEAQ. The CDR3 reads CASSQPNSPLHF. The DNA for the CDR3 is TGTGCCAGCAGCCAGCCCAATTCACCCCTCCACTTT.

In this sample, this clone turned up once. The chain joins TRBV7-7 to TRBJ2-7; 8 bases are shared with TRBD1. Trimming removed 3 bases from V and 7 bases from J; junction bases left unmatched: 5. The CDR3 is 13 residues long. The germline gives CDR1 SSHAT, CDR2 FNYEAQ (reference sequence). The CDR3 is CASSFQGAGEQYF. DNA of the CDR3: TGTGCCAGCAGCTTTCAGGGGGCGGGTGAGCAGTACTTC.

This clone was recorded only once. The chain uses TRBV7-9 and TRBJ1-3; a possible D gene is TRBD1 (6 bases). The CDR3 is 14 amino acids. The germline CDR1 and CDR2 sequences are SEHNR and FQNEAQ (reference sequence). The germline V and J ends were trimmed by 5 bases and 4 bases, with 12 bases remaining between them. The CDR3 bases are TGTGCCAGCAGCCCCACAGGGAGAGGAAACACCATATATTTT. Translated: CASSPTGRGNTIYF.

The V call is TRBV6-5, the J call TRBJ1-5; no definite D call. CDR1 is MNHEY, CDR2 SVGAGI, per germline. The germline V and J ends were trimmed by 4 bases and 5 bases, with 9 bases remaining between them. The CDR3 contains 13 residues. CDR3 bases: TGTGCCAGCAGTTTTACACCGGATCAGCCCCAGCATTTT. Residues: CASSFTPDQPQHF.

The chain combines TRBV7-8 with TRBJ1-3; 9 bases fit TRBD1. CDR1 is SGHVS and CDR2 is FQNEAQ in the germline V gene. V was clipped by 1 base and J by 0 bases; unmatched bases: 7. This CDR3 spans 18 amino acids. The CDR3 nucleotides read TGTGCCAGCAGCTTAGAGGGACAGGGCGAATTCTCTGGAAACACCATATATTTT. Encoded protein: CASSLEGQGEFSGNTIYF.

This sequence joins TRBV6-6 and TRBJ1-1; maybe TRBD1 (5 bases). Per the germline V gene, CDR1 is MNHNY and CDR2 is SVGAGI (reference sequence). The CDR3 covers 15 residues. V lost 2 bases to trimming and J lost 1 base, with 11 bases between them. Here the CDR3 reads CASSYRAGKNTEAFF. In DNA, the CDR3 is TGTGCCAGCAGTTACAGGGCAGGGAAGAACACTGAAGCTTTCTTT.

The genes are TRBV19 and TRBJ2-1; 7 nucleotides match TRBD1. Germline assignment: CDR1 LNHDA and CDR2 SQIVND (reference sequence). Trimming at V came to 1 base and at J to 7 bases, leaving 7 bases not matched to a gene. CDR3 length: 15 residues. CDR3 sequence: CASSIGGSGGNEQFF. The CDR3 nucleotides are TGTGCCAGTAGTATAGGGGGGTCAGGGGGAAATGAGCAGTTCTTC.

This chain links TRBV5-6 with TRBJ2-2; D not resolved. V dropped 1 base and J dropped 7 bases, with 5 bases sitting between them. Germline lookup yields CDR1 SGHDT and CDR2 YYEEEE. CDR3 length: 12 residues. Here the CDR3 DNA reads TGTGCCAGCAGCTTGTATGGCGGGGAGCTGTTTTTT. Protein: CASSLYGGELFF. The variable domain in full, completed from reference TRBV5-6 and TRBJ2-2, reads DAGVTQSPTHLIKTRGQQVTLRCSPKSGHDTVSWYQQALGQGPQFIFQYYEEEERQRGNFPDRFSGHQFPNYSSELNVNALLLGDSALYLCASSLYGGELFFGEGSRLTVL.

This clone was found a few times. The chain recombines TRBV5-1 with TRBJ2-5; D remains ambiguous. The CDR3 length is 11 residues. The germline V gene has CDR1 SGHRS and CDR2 YFSETQ. With 5 bases removed from V and 7 bases from J, the gap between germline ends came to 9 bases. The CDR3 region is CASSLDGTQYF. For the CDR3, the DNA is TGCGCCAGCAGTCTAGATGGGACCCAGTACTTC.

This chain joins TRBV15 and TRBJ2-5, with 9 bases that match TRBD1. Germline V gene sequence: CDR1 LNHNV, CDR2 YYDKDF (reference sequence). Trimming cost V 1 base and J 5 bases; bases outside gene matches: 8. This CDR3 is built from 16 residues. The CDR3 spells CATSRGGQGIWETQYF. CDR3 DNA sequence: TGTGCCACCAGCAGAGGGGGACAGGGAATCTGGGAGACCCAGTACTTC.

The chain employs TRBV19 and TRBJ2-3, with 7 nucleotides matching TRBD1. From germline, CDR1 is LNHDA and CDR2 SQIVND (reference sequence). CDR3 length: 14 amino acids. With V trimmed by 4 bases and J by 2 bases, 3 bases remained unmatched. The CDR3: CASSRDRHTDTQYF. The DNA for the CDR3 is TGTGCCAGTAGTAGGGACAGACACACAGATACGCAGTATTTT.

The chain links TRBV5-7 to TRBJ1-1, with D possibly being TRBD1 (5 bases). TRBV5-7 is reported as an ORF; its role is uncertain. V was cut by 1 base and J by 3 bases, with 25 bases left in between. The CDR3 runs to 19 residues. The CDR3 bases are TGTGCCAGCAGCTTGATTGGCCAGGGCTCATACTCCCTGGACACTGAAGCTTTCTTT. It encodes CASSLIGQGSYSLDTEAFF.

The chain employs TRBV10-1 and TRBJ1-4; D might be TRBD1 (5 bases). The CDR3 has 16 residues. The ends were cut back, 5 bases at V and 4 bases at J, with 17 bases in the middle. The germline V gene has CDR1 WNHNN and CDR2 SYGVQD (reference sequence). CDR3 sequence (DNA): TGCGCCAGCAGTCCGACCCCGGGACGGGGTAATGAAAAACTGTTTTTT. This translates into CASSPTPGRGNEKLFF.

V gene TRBV5-1 combines with J gene TRBJ2-5, with 9 bases lining up with TRBD1. Germline CDR1 and CDR2: SGHRS and YFSETQ. The ends lost 6 bases at V and 1 base at J; junction bases unmatched: 1. There are 13 residues in the CDR3. DNA for the CDR3: TGCGCCAGCAAACAGGGGGCCCAAGAGACCCAGTACTTC. It translates to CASKQGAQETQYF. Full variable domain (remainder filled in from reference TRBV5-1 and TRBJ2-5): KAGVTQTPRYLIKTRGQQVTLSCSPISGHRSVSWYQQTPGQGLQFLFEYFSETQRNKGNFPGRFSGRQFSNSRSEMNVSTLELGDSALYLCASKQGAQETQYFGPGTRLLVL.